This T cell receptor beta chain was retrieved from a study of early T cells in non-severe SARS-CoV-2 infection. Across the study: Sequenced bulk RNA came from whole blood that was unsorted, and chains were unpaired.

Each single cDNA molecule received a unique molecular identifier. TCRdb independently ran MiXCR on the 5' RACE reads; one entry per CDR3 protein. The table includes fewer than 60,000 distinct CDR3 sequences, about 10% detected once. V was pared by 0 bases and J by 3 bases, with 7 bases between. Germline V gives CDR1 DFQATT, CDR2 SNEGSKA (reference sequence). This CDR3 is built from 13 residues. General study findings and limits: There was a bias toward anti-spike CD8 responses in VDJdb matching, which missed private and CD4 specificities.

This clonotype was picked up a small number of times. Its antigen remains unknown. Input material: whole blood. The receptor was derived from an adult who was a healthcare worker with PCR-confirmed SARS-CoV-2 infection or an uninfected control (not recorded which). This chain joins TRBV20-1 and TRBJ2-3; D is uncertain. This CDR3 is CSARETETDTQYF. The CDR3 bases are TGCAGTGCTAGAGAAACGGAGACAGATACGCAGTATTTT.